This TCR beta chain was found in a study of cytomegalovirus exposure and HLA in healthy donors. Study-level findings and limits: According to a later analysis, TCR clusters from the first cohort tended to co-occur in the 120 or so validation repertoires. The study put some 150 TCR beta chains on its list as cytomegalovirus-associated.

The trim removed 7 bases at V and 3 bases at J, leaving 10 bases unmatched. Per germline, CDR1 SQVTM and CDR2 ANQGSEA. There are 14 residues in the CDR3. Profiling relied on immunoSEQ multiplex PCR, and the TCRdb table lists in-frame clones only, not all of them. The sample includes 150,000 to 250,000 clones, 81% of them seen just once. Concerning this clone itself: Its specificity is unknown.

The gene calls are TRBV29-1 and TRBJ2-3; 7 bases line up with TRBD2. The TCR was taken from a woman in her 30s in good health and CMV-seronegative. Sequenced: PBMCs. The CDR3 is CSANRGRGTDTQYF. CDR3 coding DNA: TGCAGCGCGAATCGCGGGAGAGGAACAGATACGCAGTATTTT.